The T cell receptor beta chain under discussion was sequenced for a study of control samples from healthy donors and cancer patients. Deletions cut 8 bases from V and 8 bases from J, with 17 bases between. From germline, CDR1 is SGHKS and CDR2 YYEKEE (reference sequence). CDR3 length: 14 residues. The sample holds one count of this clone. Sequencing was performed with immunoSEQ multiplex PCR; in TCRdb, only in-frame clones are kept and a portion is missing. The sample holds roughly 80,000 clones, about 88% seen once. This TCR was recovered from a woman between 45 and 65 years old in good health. This sequence joins TRBV5-5 and TRBJ1-6, with a weak D call TRBD1 (6 bases). The sequenced material came from blood. In nucleotides, the CDR3 is TGTGCCAGTACTGGACAGTCAAGATATTCACCCCTCCACTTT. This codes for CASTGQSRYSPLHF.